This TCR beta chain is from a study of blood T cell repertoires in COVID-19. Study information: Specimens from acute and convalescent COVID-19 originated in the United States, Italy and Spain. T cells, B-cell-depleted T cells, or PBMCs provided the cDNA or gDNA that served as material.

The trim removed 4 bases at V and 3 bases at J, leaving 6 bases unmatched. Germline CDR1 SGHNT, CDR2 YENEEA. This CDR3 contains 16 residues. As processed by the authors: From reference gene primer amplification, estimates of nucleated cell counts were derived. Produced via immunoSEQ multiplex PCR; TCRdb's table is partial and in-frame only. D and trimming come from the DNA, and the V and J calls and clone size come from that table. The sample records some 180,000 clones, roughly 90% being singletons. The sequence came from a man in his sixties or seventies with active or convalescent COVID-19. The material sequenced was peripheral blood. The J gene is TRBJ2-1, the V gene TRBV11-3; TRBD2 aligns across 10 bases. The CDR3 nucleotides read TGTGCCAGCAGCTCGCTAGCGGGAGTTAACTACAATGAGCAGTTCTTC. The encoded protein is CASSSLAGVNYNEQFF. The variable domain in full, with the rest retrieved from reference TRBV11-3 and TRBJ2-1, is EAGVVQSPRYKIIEKKQPVAFWCNPISGHNTLYWYLQNLGQGPELLIRYENEEAVDDSQLPKDRFSAERLKGVDSTLKIQPAELGDSAVYLCASSSLAGVNYNEQFFGPGTRLTVL.